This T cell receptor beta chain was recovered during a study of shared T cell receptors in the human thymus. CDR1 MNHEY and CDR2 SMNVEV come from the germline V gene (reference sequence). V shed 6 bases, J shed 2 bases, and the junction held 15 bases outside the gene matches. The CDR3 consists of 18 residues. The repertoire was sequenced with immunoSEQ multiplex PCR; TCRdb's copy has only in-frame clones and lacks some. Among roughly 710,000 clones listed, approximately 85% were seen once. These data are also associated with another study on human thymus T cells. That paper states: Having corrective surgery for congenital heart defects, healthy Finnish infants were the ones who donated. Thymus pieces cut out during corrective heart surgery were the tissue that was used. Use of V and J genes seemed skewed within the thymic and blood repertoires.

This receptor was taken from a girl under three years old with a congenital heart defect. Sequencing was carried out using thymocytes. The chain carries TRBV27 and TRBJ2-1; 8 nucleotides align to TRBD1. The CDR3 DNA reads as TGTGCCAGCAGCCGGGCCTATCCGGGACAGGACCCCTACAATGAGCAGTTCTTC. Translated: CASSRAYPGQDPYNEQFF.